This T cell receptor (beta chain) was observed in a study of T cells after yellow fever vaccination. Findings of the study overall: Clones that expanded after primary vaccination mostly reappeared after the booster (less than 98% CD4, 70% to 90% CD8). Clonotypes found in both CD4 and CD8 compartments made up a small share. It was the secondary response that reached its peak faster, day 5 versus 15, but it was weaker.

Concerning this clonotype: Its specificity is not known.

Per germline, CDR1 SGHNT and CDR2 YYREEE (reference sequence). The CDR3 is 17 residues long. The ends lost 0 bases at V and 8 bases at J; junction bases unmatched: 6. TCRdb re-analysed the 5' RACE reads in MiXCR, keeping a single row per CDR3 protein. This table holds some 260,000 distinct CDR3 sequences, approximately 5.2% found once. The chain has TRBV5-4 and TRBJ2-1, with TRBD2 identical over 15 bases. The sequence was collected from a man aged 18 to 29 who received the YFV17D yellow fever vaccine. This specimen was CD4+ T cells sorted from PBMCs, taken on the day of the yellow fever booster vaccination. The CDR3 spells CASSLGTSGGAVDEQFF. In nucleotides, the CDR3 is TGTGCCAGCAGCTTGGGGACTAGCGGGGGGGCTGTCGATGAGCAGTTCTTC. The full variable domain, rest sourced from reference TRBV5-4 and TRBJ2-1, is ETGVTQSPTHLIKTRGQQVTLRCSSQSGHNTVSWYQQALGQGPQFIFQYYREEENGRGNFPPRFSGLQFPNYSSELNVNALELDDSALYLCASSLGTSGGAVDEQFFGPGTRLTVL.